This T cell receptor beta chain came from a study of blood T cell repertoires in COVID-19. Clones were sequenced by immunoSEQ multiplex PCR, and TCRdb holds only the in-frame ones, with some missing. Of around 60,000 clones in the sample, less than 90% were seen once. V was clipped by 0 bases and J by 6 bases, with 13 bases between them. This CDR3 spans 15 amino acids. Per germline, CDR1 SGHRS and CDR2 YFSETQ. The sequencing sample was made of peripheral blood. The chain uses TRBV5-1 and TRBJ2-1; D is uncertain. The clonotype originates from a man in his fifties or sixties with COVID-19, enrolled during active disease. Here the CDR3 DNA reads TGCGCCAGCAGCTTGGACTCCCCTGGTATCAATGAGCAGTTCTTC. Translation gives CASSLDSPGINEQFF.